This is a list of T cell receptor beta chains from one sample in a study of radiation and T cells in renal cell carcinoma. Measured with immunoSEQ multiplex PCR; TCRdb has only the in-frame clones, and not every one. The sample shows approximately 150,000 clones, approximately 87% of them seen only once. The sample consisted of blood, taken from a patient whose treatment included radiotherapy and nephrectomy. Receptors were obtained from a woman in her fifties or sixties with renal cell carcinoma. Both conserved end residues are part of each CDR3. A D gene is named only where the DNA matches it firmly. Size values are once, few and many counts, or a class for expanded clones, and some rows have none.

v_gene	j_gene	abundance	d_gene	CDR3nt	CDR3aa
TRBV2	TRBJ2-7	NA	TRBD2	TGTGCCAGCAGTGAACCGACTAGCGGGAGGCACTCCTACGAGCAGTACTTC	CASSEPTSGRHSYEQYF
TRBV25-1	TRBJ1-1	NA	NA	TGTGCCAGCAGTGAATCTGGAGGAGGGAGGACTGAAGCTTTCTTT	CASSESGGGRTEAFF
TRBV7-9	TRBJ2-1	NA	TRBD2	TGTGCCAGCAGCTCCGAGGGACTAGCGGGGGAGCAGTTCTTC	CASSSEGLAGEQFF
TRBV9	TRBJ2-7	once	NA	TGTGCCAGCAGCGGAACTGGGCAGGTCCAGTACTTC	CASSGTGQVQYF
TRBV6-1	TRBJ1-1	NA	NA	TGTGCCAGCAGTGAAGATCTGGGTGAGTACATGAACACTGAAGCTTTCTTT	CASSEDLGEYMNTEAFF
TRBV5-1	TRBJ2-3	NA	TRBD2	TGCGCCAGCAGCGCTAGCGGGAGGGCCTCCCCAGATACGCAGTATTTT	CASSASGRASPDTQYF
TRBV13	TRBJ1-3	once	NA	TGTGCCAGCAGCTTAGGCATTGGGGGGGTCTCTGGAAACACCATATATTTT	CASSLGIGGVSGNTIYF
TRBV5-6	TRBJ2-5	NA	TRBD2	TGTGCCAGCAGCTTGAGGACATCGACTAGCGGGAACCAAGAGACCCAGTACTTC	CASSLRTSTSGNQETQYF
TRBV10-3	TRBJ1-1	few	NA	TGTGCCATCAGTGAGGGAAAGGGAAACACTGAAGCTTTCTTT	CAISEGKGNTEAFF
TRBV6-5	TRBJ1-5	NA	NA	TGTGCCAGCAGTCGTCAGGGGACGCGCAATCAGCCCCAGCATTTT	CASSRQGTRNQPQHF
TRBV29-1	TRBJ1-5	few	TRBD1	TGCAGCGTTAGCACAGGGGGTCAGCCCCAGCATTTT	CSVSTGGQPQHF
TRBV19	TRBJ2-1	NA	NA	TGTGCCAGTAGTATAGGGGGGACTTTCTACAATGAGCAGTTCTTC	CASSIGGTFYNEQFF
TRBV7-7	TRBJ2-7	NA	TRBD1	TGTGCCAGCAGCCGGGGACAGAACTACGAGCAGTACTTC	CASSRGQNYEQYF
TRBV19	TRBJ1-3	NA	NA	TGTGCCAGTAGTCCCTCGAGGAGCTCTGGAAACACCATATATTTT	CASSPSRSSGNTIYF
TRBV4-3	TRBJ1-2	few	TRBD1	TGCGCCAGCAGCCAAAGGAGGGGGCAAAATGGCTACACCTTC	CASSQRRGQNGYTF
TRBV10-1	TRBJ2-1	NA	TRBD1	TGCGCCAGCAGTGAGCTTCGACAGGGGGACAGTGAGCAGTTCTTC	CASSELRQGDSEQFF
TRBV6-5	TRBJ1-2	NA	NA	TGTGCCAGCAGTTACTCATGGGACGTAGGAGTATGGGGCTACACCTTC	CASSYSWDVGVWGYTF
TRBV19	TRBJ1-5	few	NA	TGTGCCAGTAGTAGGAGGGACGGGGGCAATCAGCCCCAGCATTTT	CASSRRDGGNQPQHF
TRBV29-1	TRBJ1-3	NA	NA	TGCAGCGGCGCGCTCCAGGGAAACACCATATATTTT	CSGALQGNTIYF
TRBV5-6	TRBJ1-5	NA	NA	TGTGCCAGCAGCTTGGGGGGTGCTCAGCCCCAGCATTTT	CASSLGGAQPQHF
TRBV5-5	TRBJ2-7	NA	NA	TGTGCCAGCAGCTTGGCGGGCTATCCTAGCTCCTACGAGCAGTACTTC	CASSLAGYPSSYEQYF
TRBV6-5	TRBJ1-1	NA	NA	TGTGCCAGCAGTTACCAGAACACTGAAGCTTTCTTT	CASSYQNTEAFF
TRBV29-1	TRBJ2-7	NA	NA	TGCAGCGTTGAGGCCGGGCCGGACGAGCAGTACTTC	CSVEAGPDEQYF
TRBV5-1	TRBJ1-4	NA	NA	TGCGCCAGCAGCTCGAAGACAGTCACGGAAAAACTGTTTTTT	CASSSKTVTEKLFF
TRBV5-1	TRBJ2-7	NA	NA	TGCGCCAGCAGCTTGGGCAGGCCAGATCCCTACGAGCAGTACTTC	CASSLGRPDPYEQYF
TRBV4-2	TRBJ1-1	NA	NA	TGTGCCAGCCAACGGGAAAACACTGAAGCTTTCTTT	CASQRENTEAFF
TRBV7-8	TRBJ1-1	NA	NA	TGTGCCAGCACCCCAAACCAGGGGACTGAAGCTTTCTTT	CASTPNQGTEAFF
TRBV19	TRBJ1-5	NA	NA	TGTGCCAGTAGTATAGGGGGTAGCCAGCCCCAGCATTTT	CASSIGGSQPQHF
TRBV6-1	TRBJ2-7	NA	NA	TGTGCCAGCAGTATCAGGGCTACGAACTACGAGCAGTACTTC	CASSIRATNYEQYF
TRBV7-9	TRBJ2-3	NA	TRBD2	TGTGCCAGCAGCCGTCATAGCGGGGGGGATACAGATACGCAGTATTTT	CASSRHSGGDTDTQYF
TRBV29-1	TRBJ2-2	NA	NA	TGCAGCGTTGTGTTGGGAGTGAACACCGGGGAGCTGTTTTTT	CSVVLGVNTGELFF
TRBV5-1	TRBJ2-1	NA	NA	TGCGCCAGCAGCTTGCAGGCTAGCGACAATGAGCAGTTCTTC	CASSLQASDNEQFF
TRBV7-9	TRBJ2-7	once	TRBD2	TGTGCCAGCAGCCCCGGACTAGCGGGTAACTCCTACGAGCAGTACTTC	CASSPGLAGNSYEQYF
TRBV28	TRBJ2-7	once	NA	TGTGCCAGCAGTTTAGGGGAAATGAACGAGCAGTACTTC	CASSLGEMNEQYF
TRBV15	TRBJ2-7	NA	TRBD2	TGTGCCACCAGCAGAGATCAGCTAGCGGGCTACGAGCAGTACTTC	CATSRDQLAGYEQYF
TRBV5-1	TRBJ2-7	NA	NA	TGCGCCAGCACTGACAGGTCCCGGAGCTACGAGCAGTACTTC	CASTDRSRSYEQYF
TRBV6-6	TRBJ1-2	NA	NA	TGTGCCAGCAGCGATCCTAACTATGGCTACACCTTC	CASSDPNYGYTF
TRBV7-2	TRBJ2-3	NA	NA	TGTGCCAGCAGCTCCGGGACTTTTGAGGCAGATACGCAGTATTTT	CASSSGTFEADTQYF
TRBV7-2	TRBJ2-7	NA	TRBD1	TGTGCCAGCAGCTTTGACAGGGTCGGGACCTACGAGCAGTACTTC	CASSFDRVGTYEQYF
TRBV4-1	TRBJ1-4	NA	TRBD1	TGCGCCAGCAGCCAAGATTATACAGGGGTTGAAAAACTGTTTTTT	CASSQDYTGVEKLFF
TRBV29-1	TRBJ1-2	NA	NA	TGCAGCGTTGAAAACCGGGTCCAAGCGGGCTACACCTTC	CSVENRVQAGYTF
TRBV7-9	TRBJ1-1	NA	NA	TGTGCCAGCAGCTCCACCACCTTGAACACTGAAGCTTTCTTT	CASSSTTLNTEAFF
TRBV9	TRBJ2-7	NA	NA	TGTGCCAGCAGCGTAAGCTGGACCCCTACTCACGAGCAGTACTTC	CASSVSWTPTHEQYF
TRBV6-5	TRBJ2-1	few	NA	TGTGCCAGCAGAGTGGAACAGAGCTCCTACAATGAGCAGTTCTTC	CASRVEQSSYNEQFF
TRBV7-2	TRBJ2-7	NA	NA	TGTGCCAGCAGCACCCAGGGCGACAGGCCCTACGAGCAGTACTTC	CASSTQGDRPYEQYF
TRBV6-5	TRBJ2-7	NA	TRBD1	TGTGCCAGTACAGGGGGGACATACGAGCAGTACTTC	CASTGGTYEQYF
TRBV6-1	TRBJ1-1	NA	TRBD1	TGTGCCAGCGGACAGGGATGGGACACTGAAGCTTTCTTT	CASGQGWDTEAFF
TRBV29-1	TRBJ2-7	few	NA	TGCAGCGTTGGACAGATCAACGAGCAGTACTTC	CSVGQINEQYF
TRBV11-2	TRBJ1-2	few	NA	TGTGCCAGCAGCTGGGCTGGGGGACGGGCCCGCTATGGCTACACCTTC	CASSWAGGRARYGYTF
TRBV7-6	TRBJ1-2	NA	NA	TGTGCCAGCAGCTTAGAGGCAGCTTCTTACTATGGCTACACCTTC	CASSLEAASYYGYTF
TRBV30	TRBJ2-2	NA	NA	TGTGCCTGGACCGAAAAGGACAGAAACACCGGGGAGCTGTTTTTT	CAWTEKDRNTGELFF
TRBV9	TRBJ1-1	few	NA	TGTGCCAGCAGCGTAGGGCCAATGAACACTGAAGCTTTCTTT	CASSVGPMNTEAFF